Below are 31 T cell receptor beta chains sequenced from a single sample in a study of T cell repertoires in cytomegalovirus infection. Their cognate antigens are unknown. TCRdb reprocessed the reads via MiXCR and lists one record per CDR3 protein. This table holds 900,000 to 950,000 distinct CDR3 sequences, approximately 33% found once. The sequenced sample was cultured CD8+ T cells from PBMCs, obtained from culture after CMV antigen stimulation. Receptors were obtained from a human donor in good health (CMV status not recorded). Some clones in this sample may be carry-over from other donors' samples.

Comments on this clonotype: Sequence at one end of the junction differs from germline and may be a read error. The chain employs TRBV7-9 and TRBJ2-5; D possibly corresponds to TRBD1 (6 bases). In germline, CDR1 is SEHNR, CDR2 FQNEAQ (reference sequence). The CDR3 runs 14 residues. CDR3 loop: CVSRPQGSQETQYF. The CDR3 region has the DNA TGTGTCAGCAGACCACAGGGTTCTCAAGAGACCCAGTACTTC.

This clonotype was counted ten times or more. The chain is built from TRBV7-9 and TRBJ1-2; weak D call: TRBD1 (6 bases). There are 13 residues in the CDR3. CDR1 is SEHNR, CDR2 FQNEAQ, per germline (reference sequence). The germline V and J ends were trimmed by 8 bases and 5 bases, with 15 bases remaining between them. The CDR3 bases are TGTGCCAGCCGGGGGGCAGGCCCGTATGGCTACACCTTC. This codes for CASRGAGPYGYTF.

J is TRBJ1-2 and V is TRBV5-4; 9 positions agree with TRBD1. This CDR3 comprises 15 residues. The junction had 7 bases not matched to a gene; V was cut back by 3 bases and J by 4 bases. The germline CDR1 and CDR2 sequences are SGHNT and YYREEE (reference sequence). The CDR3 region has the DNA TGTGCCAGCAGCTACCCGGGACAGGGTTTCTATGGCTACACCTTC. This sequence encodes CASSYPGQGFYGYTF.

This clonotype was seen only a few times. The chain recombines TRBV20-1 with TRBJ1-2, with D unclear. Trimming left V 5 bases short and J 2 bases short, with 6 bases between. The CDR3 runs to 11 residues. Germline V lookup: CDR1 DFQATT, CDR2 SNEGSKA (reference sequence). CDR3 DNA: TGCAGTGCTCCCAGGAACTATGGCTACACCTTC. This encodes CSAPRNYGYTF.

About this clonotype: One base away lies a much larger clone, so this may be a sequencing read error. The chain is built from TRBV28 and TRBJ1-2; TRBD1 aligns across 9 bases. V trimming: 3 bases; J trimming: 4 bases; junction bases outside the gene matches: 6. This CDR3 is built from 15 residues. Per germline, CDR1 MDHEN and CDR2 SYDVKM. This CDR3 is CASSFGTGTIYGYTF. The CDR3 DNA sequence: TGTGCCAGCAGTTTCGGGACAGGGACAATCTATGGCTACACCTTC.

This clonotype was seen more than once but under ten times. This chain uses TRBV6-1 with TRBJ2-2, with TRBD1 matching over 7 bases. Germline assignment: CDR1 MNHNS and CDR2 SASEGT. Trimming cost V 5 bases and J 4 bases; bases outside gene matches: 13. This CDR3 has 17 amino acids. CDR3 in DNA: TGTGCCAGCAGTCTTGACAGGGTGGCGCGTGGCACCGGGGAGCTGTTTTTT. It encodes CASSLDRVARGTGELFF.

The V gene is TRBV12-3 or TRBV12-4, the J gene TRBJ1-2; D remains ambiguous. Trimming took off 9 bases at V and 9 bases at J, with 11 bases between the two ends. The CDR3 contains 10 residues. CDR3 nucleotides: TGTGCCAGTTATGACGGGAGCTACACCTTC. Translating it yields CASYDGSYTF.

The CDR3 is CASSFEIAPRLEFF. CDR3 DNA: TGTGCCAGCAGCTTCGAAATAGCCCCACGCTTGGAGTTCTTC. This sequence joins TRBV5-6 and TRBJ2-1; no reliable D call. CDR1 and CDR2 from the germline V gene are SGHDT and YYEEEE. V lost 2 bases, J lost 14 bases, and 20 bases lay in between. The CDR3 has 14 residues.

In its sample, this clonotype was seen a few times. The V and J genes are TRBV27 and TRBJ2-1, with 8 bases identical to TRBD2. Trimming at V came to 6 bases and at J to 4 bases, leaving 8 bases not matched to a gene. This CDR3 spans 15 amino acids. The V gene's germline CDR1 is MNHEY and CDR2 SMNVEV (reference sequence). DNA of the CDR3: TGTGCCAGCAGCTTTAACGGGGGGGCGTACAATGAGCAGTTCTTC. Translation: CASSFNGGAYNEQFF.

This clonotype was seen only a few times. The chain employs TRBV27 and TRBJ2-3, with D perhaps matching TRBD1 (6 bases). Germline V gene lookup returns CDR1 MNHEY and CDR2 SMNVEV (reference sequence). The CDR3 runs 12 residues. Trimming pared 7 bases from V and 4 bases from J, leaving 9 bases between. CDR3 bases: TGTGCCAGCAAACAGGGTCCAGATACGCAGTATTTT. Translating it yields CASKQGPDTQYF.

This clonotype was seen repeatedly, ten times or more. CDR3 sequence (DNA): TGTGCCAGCAGTTACCTAGCGGGAGGATACAATGAGCAGTTCTTC. It is translated as CASSYLAGGYNEQFF. This chain joins TRBV6-6 and TRBJ2-1, with 11 bases matching TRBD2. V trimming: 2 bases; J trimming: 4 bases; junction bases outside the gene matches: 1. This CDR3 contains 15 residues. Looked up from germline, CDR1 is MNHNY and CDR2 is SVGAGI (reference sequence).

This clonotype occurred many times. The rearrangement links TRBV7-3 to TRBJ2-2; no clear D gene. The CDR3 loop spans 13 amino acids. Germline V CDR1 and CDR2: SGHTA, FQGTGA. Between the trimmed V and J ends, which lost 2 bases and 7 bases, there was a span of 8 bases. CDR3 amino acids: CASSLGPDGELFF. In DNA, the CDR3 is TGTGCCAGCAGCTTAGGCCCCGACGGGGAGCTGTTTTTT.

This sequence joins TRBV11-2 and TRBJ2-5; the D gene is possibly TRBD1 (5 bases). The CDR3 has 13 amino acids. The V gene's germline CDR1 is SGHAT and CDR2 FQNNGV. Trimming removed 3 bases from V and 5 bases from J, with 10 bases in between. This CDR3 reads CASSFRVVETQYF. The CDR3 DNA sequence: TGTGCCAGCAGCTTCAGGGTAGTGGAGACCCAGTACTTC.

This clonotype was seen only once. The rearrangement uses TRBV6-1 and TRBJ2-5; 12 bases agree with TRBD1. CDR1 is MNHNS and CDR2 is SASEGT in the germline V gene. The CDR3 totals 15 residues. The V gene end was trimmed by 7 bases and the J gene end by 5 bases; junction bases not matched to a gene: 8. The CDR3, as DNA: TGTGCCAGCACCCTCGGGACAGGGGGCGTTGAGACCCAGTACTTC. Its translation: CASTLGTGGVETQYF.

The chain has TRBV19 and TRBJ2-1; TRBD2 agrees at 11 bases. Germline lookup yields CDR1 LNHDA and CDR2 SQIVND (reference sequence). The CDR3 is 16 amino acids. Trimming took 5 bases from V and 9 from J; bases not matched to a gene: 12. This chain's CDR3 is CASSYPLAGGPVEQFF. The CDR3 DNA reads TGTGCCAGTAGTTACCCCTTAGCGGGGGGGCCGGTTGAGCAGTTCTTC.

This chain connects TRBV5-6 to TRBJ1-2; no reliable D call. CDR1 is SGHDT, CDR2 YYEEEE, per germline. Trimming took 0 bases from V and 3 from J, leaving 24 bases between them. The CDR3 covers 19 residues. CDR3 protein: CASSLDTRRGIGVDYGYTF. CDR3 in DNA: TGTGCCAGCAGCTTGGATACCCGCCGTGGTATTGGGGTAGACTATGGCTACACCTTC.

This CDR3 reads CASSIASGGHQETQYF. The CDR3 region has the DNA TGTGCCAGCAGTATAGCTAGCGGGGGGCACCAAGAGACCCAGTACTTC. The V gene is TRBV27, the J gene TRBJ2-5; 11 bases are shared with TRBD2. CDR3 length: 16 residues. The junction had 5 bases not matched to a gene; V was cut back by 5 bases and J by 0 bases. Germline CDR1 reads MNHEY; CDR2 reads SMNVEV (reference sequence).

The chain joins TRBV6-5 to TRBJ2-1, with D perhaps given as TRBD1 or TRBD2 (5 bases each). Per germline, CDR1 MNHEY and CDR2 SVGAGI. CDR3 length: 14 residues. V dropped 6 bases and J dropped 4 bases, with 13 bases sitting between them. The CDR3 DNA reads as TGTGCCAGCAGGCCAAGGGACGGATACAATGAGCAGTTCTTC. This gives the protein CASRPRDGYNEQFF.

This clonotype turned up a few times. The rearrangement joins TRBV14 to TRBJ2-7; possible D gene TRBD1, 5 bases. The CDR3 has 13 amino acids. Germline assignment: CDR1 SGHDN and CDR2 FVKESK. Here the CDR3 reads CASSQDLTAEQYV. The DNA of the CDR3 is TGTGCCAGCAGTCAAGATCTGACAGCCGAGCAGTACGTC.

The chain combines TRBV7-6 with TRBJ1-1, with 8 bases aligning to TRBD1. The CDR3 totals 17 residues. Germline V CDR1 and CDR2: SGHVS, FNYEAQ. The V segment lost 4 bases and the J segment 0 bases; nucleotides outside the gene matches: 10. The CDR3, as DNA: TGTGCCAGCAGCTCCCACGATTGGACAGGGATGAACACTGAAGCTTTCTTT. It codes for CASSSHDWTGMNTEAFF. Full variable domain (rest looked up from reference TRBV7-6 and TRBJ1-1): GAGVSQSPRYKVTKRGQDVALRCDPISGHVSLYWYRQALGQGPEFLTYFNYEAQQDKSGLPNDRFSAERPEGSISTLTIQRTEQRDSAMYRCASSSHDWTGMNTEAFFGQGTRLTVV.

This clonotype showed up many times. The rearrangement uses TRBV19 and TRBJ2-1; D is ambiguous. Trimming left V 9 bases short and J 6 bases short, with 12 bases between. CDR1 LNHDA and CDR2 SQIVND come from the germline V gene (reference sequence). The CDR3 totals 12 residues. CDR3 in amino acids: CASSILGNEQFF. As DNA, the CDR3 is TGTGCCAGCAGCATCCTAGGCAATGAGCAGTTCTTC.

This rearrangement joins TRBV12-3 or TRBV12-4 to TRBJ1-6, with D hard to call. The CDR3 totals 12 residues. V was trimmed by 6 bases and J by 6 bases, leaving 6 bases between them. This chain's CDR3 is CASRNSNSPLHF. The CDR3 DNA is TGTGCCAGCAGGAACTCTAATTCACCCCTCCACTTT.

This clonotype was seen a few times. CDR3 sequence (DNA): TGTGCCAGTAGGGGGGACAGGGTAATTTACAATGAGCAGTTCTTC. This gives the protein CASRGDRVIYNEQFF. This chain connects TRBV19 to TRBJ2-1; 9 bases align to TRBD1. Germline assignment: CDR1 LNHDA and CDR2 SQIVND (reference sequence). The ends lost 6 bases at V and 4 bases at J; junction bases unmatched: 7. The CDR3 loop spans 15 amino acids.

About this clonotype itself: This may stem from a read error, because a much larger clone lies one nucleotide away. The CDR3 is CASCPKGLYYNEQFF. DNA of the CDR3: TGTGCCAGCTGCCCAAAGGGACTTTATTACAATGAGCAGTTCTTC. The V and J genes are TRBV7-3 and TRBJ2-1, with D possibly TRBD2 on 6 matching bases. CDR3 length: 15 amino acids. The V gene lost 8 bases and the J gene lost 4 bases, with 18 bases spanning the gap. Germline V gene lookup returns CDR1 SGHTA and CDR2 FQGTGA.

The rearrangement links TRBV27 to TRBJ1-5; 7 nucleotides line up with TRBD1. The germline CDR1 and CDR2 sequences are MNHEY and SMNVEV (reference sequence). With V trimmed by 7 bases and J by 1 base, 10 bases remained unmatched. The CDR3 totals 16 residues. The CDR3 region has the DNA TGTGCCAGCAATCCAACAGGGGTAGGGAGCAATCAGCCCCAGCATTTT. Protein sequence: CASNPTGVGSNQPQHF.

This chain uses TRBV2 with TRBJ1-2; a possible D gene is TRBD1 (5 bases). This CDR3 is built from 13 residues. Germline CDR1 is SNHLY and CDR2 is FYNNEI. V was shortened by 10 bases and J by 0 bases, with 12 bases between the two germline ends. CDR3 coding DNA: TGTGCCACCAGACAGATATCTAACTATGGCTACACCTTC. Encoded protein: CATRQISNYGYTF.

The chain links TRBV10-3 to TRBJ2-2; 12 nucleotides line up with TRBD2. Unmatched junction bases numbered 6, after V lost 5 bases and J lost 2 bases. The length of the CDR3 is 17 residues. The V gene's germline CDR1 is ENHRY and CDR2 SYGVKD. The CDR3, as DNA: TGTGCCATCAGTAGGCTAGCGGGGGGGCCTAACACCGGGGAGCTGTTTTTT. Translated: CAISRLAGGPNTGELFF.

This clonotype turned up a few times. This chain connects TRBV14 to TRBJ2-3; no definite D call. V was shortened by 2 bases and J by 3 bases, with 3 bases between the two germline ends. Germline V gives CDR1 SGHDN, CDR2 FVKESK. The CDR3 totals 12 residues. The CDR3 spells CASSQQTDTQYF. CDR3 DNA sequence: TGTGCCAGCAGCCAACAGACAGATACGCAGTATTTT.

This chain uses TRBV6-1 with TRBJ2-1, with D possibly TRBD2 on 5 matching bases. The CDR3 has 15 amino acids. Germline CDR1 MNHNS, CDR2 SASEGT. The germline V and J ends were trimmed by 7 bases and 1 base, with 14 bases remaining between them. CDR3 nucleotides: TGTGCCAGCATCCCCGCCGGGGTATCCTACAATGAGCAGTTCTTC. Translation: CASIPAGVSYNEQFF.

This clonotype came up a few times. The DNA for the CDR3 is TGTGCCACCAGCAGAGATTGGGTTGAGCAGGCTAATGAAAAACTGTTTTTT. This encodes CATSRDWVEQANEKLFF. The chain carries TRBV15 and TRBJ1-4; D not resolved. Germline values: CDR1 LNHNV, CDR2 YYDKDF (reference sequence). The CDR3 is made up of 17 amino acids. Between the trimmed V and J ends, which lost 0 bases and 3 bases, there was a span of 14 bases.

This clonotype has just a few counts. The V gene is TRBV19, the J gene TRBJ1-5, with D perhaps matching TRBD1 (6 bases). The CDR3 totals 14 residues. The germline V gene has CDR1 LNHDA and CDR2 SQIVND (reference sequence). V lost 1 base and J lost 5, with 9 bases in between. The DNA of the CDR3 is TGTGCCAGTAGTATAGGGGACACAGATCAGCCCCAGCATTTT. Translated: CASSIGDTDQPQHF.